This TCR beta chain was sequenced for a study of blood T cell repertoires in COVID-19. Background on the study: Donors in the United States, Italy and Spain gave samples during acute or convalescent COVID-19. PBMCs, B-cell-depleted T cells, or T cells provided the cDNA or gDNA that made up the material.

CDR1 is SSHAT, CDR2 FNYEAQ, per germline (reference sequence). This CDR3 contains 17 residues. The V and J ends lost 2 bases and 1 base respectively, with 15 bases between them. This clone was counted a single time. In the original analysis: Amplifying reference gene primers gave estimates of nucleated cell counts. Profiled with immunoSEQ multiplex PCR; TCRdb holds only in-frame clones, not every one. V, J and clone size were drawn from that table, and D and trimming were deduced from the DNA. The table has roughly 180,000 clones, roughly four fifths seen once. The source of this sequence is a woman under 40 with acute or convalescent COVID-19. Sequencing input: peripheral blood. The chain carries TRBV7-7 and TRBJ2-1; D is ambiguous. For the CDR3, the DNA is TGTGCCAGCAGCTTAATAGCTGGTCTAAGGTCCTACAATGAGCAGTTCTTC. Translation gives CASSLIAGLRSYNEQFF.